A selection of T cell receptor beta chains follows, all from one sample in a study of OX40 agonist ivuxolimab in advanced cancers. Here immunoSEQ multiplex PCR was the method, and the copy in TCRdb shows in-frame clones only, minus some. Of 80,000 to 95,000 clones in the sample, roughly nine tenths were seen once. The sample here was CD4+ or CD8+ T cells sorted from blood, taken in a trial of the OX40 agonist ivuxolimab. The receptor set was obtained from an adult with an advanced solid tumor such as melanoma, head and neck, liver or kidney cancer. The CDR3 runs from the conserved cysteine through the conserved F or W. The order of the fields is D gene, clone size, V gene, J gene, CDR3 protein, CDR3 DNA. A D gene is named only where the DNA matches it firmly. Clone size is stated in some rows and not others, as once, few, many or a class when expanded.

.,.,TRBV11-2,TRBJ2-5,CASSLSFGLGFGQETQYF,TGTGCCAGCAGCTTATCGTTCGGTTTGGGTTTCGGCCAAGAGACCCAGTACTTC
.,.,TRBV19,TRBJ1-2,CASSIDSTGHYGYTF,TGTGCCAGTAGTATAGATTCAACAGGGCACTATGGCTACACCTTC
.,.,TRBV2,TRBJ1-2,CASKDGLGNYGYTF,TGTGCCAGCAAGGATGGGTTGGGTAACTATGGCTACACCTTC
TRBD1,few,TRBV10-1,TRBJ2-2,CASSGSGTGGTGELFF,TGCGCCAGCAGTGGATCCGGGACAGGAGGCACCGGGGAGCTGTTTTTT
.,once,TRBV7-9,TRBJ1-3,CASSFRSPAGSGNTIYF,TGTGCCAGCAGCTTCCGCTCCCCGGCTGGGTCTGGAAACACCATATATTTT
.,.,TRBV30,TRBJ2-7,CAWIRGTLGEQYF,TGTGCCTGGATAAGAGGGACCCTGGGGGAGCAGTACTTC
TRBD2,once,TRBV15,TRBJ2-1,CATAIAGAHSGRAYNEQFF,TGTGCCACCGCTATAGCCGGAGCCCATAGCGGGAGGGCTTACAATGAGCAGTTCTTC
.,.,TRBV7-9,TRBJ1-1,CASRDIGGREETEAFF,TGTGCCAGCAGGGATATCGGGGGGCGCGAGGAGACTGAAGCTTTCTTT
TRBD1,.,TRBV18,TRBJ1-2,CASSQGQGADGYTF,TGTGCCAGCTCACAAGGACAGGGGGCGGACGGCTACACCTTC
.,once,TRBV15,TRBJ1-5,CATSRDLAGNQPQHF,TGTGCCACCAGCAGAGATTTGGCAGGCAATCAGCCCCAGCATTTT
.,.,TRBV30,TRBJ1-1,CAWSGGVAGQNTEAFF,TGTGCCTGGAGTGGGGGGGTGGCAGGCCAGAACACTGAAGCTTTCTTT
.,.,TRBV19,TRBJ2-4,CASSTATNIRYF,TGTGCCAGTAGTACCGCCACAAACATTCGGTACTTC
TRBD2,.,TRBV13,TRBJ2-7,CASSSALTGLAGSYEQYF,TGTGCCAGCAGCTCGGCCTTGACGGGACTAGCGGGCTCCTACGAGCAGTACTTC
.,.,TRBV6-1,TRBJ1-1,CASSENFWGDTEAFF,TGTGCCAGCAGTGAAAATTTTTGGGGTGACACTGAAGCTTTCTTT
.,once,TRBV19,TRBJ2-1,CASSMGRDSGEQFF,TGTGCCAGTAGTATGGGCCGGGACTCCGGCGAGCAGTTCTTC
.,.,TRBV7-9,TRBJ2-1,CASSSDVEQFF,TGTGCCAGCAGCTCTGATGTTGAGCAGTTCTTC
.,.,TRBV30,TRBJ1-1,CAWSFPGRLNTEAFF,TGTGCCTGGAGTTTTCCGGGACGACTGAACACTGAAGCTTTCTTT
.,.,TRBV11-2,TRBJ2-2,CASSFNRDTGELFF,TGTGCCAGCAGCTTCAACAGGGACACCGGGGAGCTGTTTTTT
TRBD1,.,TRBV5-1,TRBJ1-2,CASSENPTGALYGYTF,TGCGCCAGCAGTGAAAACCCCACAGGGGCCCTCTATGGCTACACCTTC
TRBD1,.,TRBV7-8,TRBJ1-1,CASSLGQGNTEAFF,TGTGCCAGCAGCCTGGGACAGGGGAACACTGAAGCTTTCTTT
.,.,TRBV30,TRBJ1-5,CAWSVRVGSNQPQHF,TGTGCCTGGAGTGTACGGGTTGGCAGCAATCAGCCCCAGCATTTT